This T cell receptor beta chain was captured in a study of blood T cell repertoires in COVID-19. Study-wide background: COVID-19 samples collected from the United States, Italy and Spain covered acute and convalescent phases. T cells, B-cell-depleted T cells, or PBMCs supplied cDNA or gDNA.

The CDR3 spans 15 residues. The V and J ends lost 4 bases and 3 bases, in that order; junction bases with no gene match: 6. Germline V lookup: CDR1 SGHRS, CDR2 YFSETQ. Allocation to cohorts depended on clinical history reported by the participants. This clone appeared once. Original methodology: Amplifying reference gene primers gave estimates of nucleated cell counts. Some clones are missing from TCRdb's copy, which holds only in-frame ones; the method was immunoSEQ multiplex PCR. D and trimming were read from the DNA, whereas the V and J calls and clone size are those reported in that table. The data contain fewer than 200,000 clones, 80% to 90% of them seen just once; the ten biggest clones take up 3.6%.

The receptor was isolated from a woman in her fifties or sixties in a cohort exposed to, infected with or recovered from COVID-19 (not recorded which). What was sequenced was PBMCs or T cells enriched from blood (not recorded which). The chain employs TRBV5-1 and TRBJ2-2, with 7 bases matching TRBD1. The CDR3 nucleotides are TGCGCCAGCAGCCCGACAGGGTCTGACACCGGGGAGCTGTTTTTT. It codes for CASSPTGSDTGELFF. The complete variable domain, with remaining parts taken from reference TRBV5-1 and TRBJ2-2, reads KAGVTQTPRYLIKTRGQQVTLSCSPISGHRSVSWYQQTPGQGLQFLFEYFSETQRNKGNFPGRFSGRQFSNSRSEMNVSTLELGDSALYLCASSPTGSDTGELFFGEGSRLTVL.